What follows are 6 T cell receptor beta chains derived from one specimen sequenced in a study of blood T cells in healthy people across ages. PCR was performed a second time for about 6 to 12 cycles using a sample-barcoded 5' primer and a J-beta primer mix. TCRdb reanalysed the 5' RACE reads using MiXCR and keeps one entry per CDR3 protein. The top ten hold 15% to 19% of the sample, which has approximately 700,000 distinct CDR3 sequences, approximately 29% seen once. Input material: blood. The source is a woman of 80 years or more in good health.

The V call is TRBV5-1, the J call TRBJ2-1; possibly TRBD1 or TRBD2 for D (6 bases each). The length of the CDR3 is 17 residues. Trimming took off 5 bases at V and 7 bases at J, with 25 bases between the two ends. Per germline, CDR1 SGHRS and CDR2 YFSETQ. The chain's CDR3 is CASSFLPPEGGVNEQFF. CDR3 nucleotides: TGCGCCAGCAGTTTCCTCCCCCCGGAGGGGGGCGTAAATGAGCAGTTCTTC.

This clonotype was found many times. J is TRBJ1-4 and V is TRBV5-5; TRBD1 might be the D (6 bases). CDR3 length equals 15 residues. Germline CDR1 SGHKS, CDR2 YYEKEE (reference sequence). The ends were cut back, 1 base at V and 10 bases at J, with 17 bases in the middle. CDR3 sequence: CASSLRHRAGGKLFF. The DNA for the CDR3 is TGTGCCAGCAGCTTGCGGCACAGGGCAGGCGGAAAACTGTTTTTT.

This clonotype was observed at least ten times. The chain is built from TRBV30 and TRBJ2-3, with D maybe TRBD2 (6 bases). Germline V CDR1 and CDR2: GTSNPN, SVGIG (reference sequence). Trimming pared 3 bases from V and 2 bases from J, leaving 21 bases between. CDR3 size: 17 residues. The CDR3 DNA is TGTGCCTGGAGCTGGGAGCGCGGCGGGGACCACACAGATACGCAGTATTTT. This codes for CAWSWERGGDHTDTQYF.

The chain couples TRBV24-1 to TRBJ2-2, with TRBD1 identical over 7 bases. The V and J ends lost 2 bases and 5 bases, in that order; junction bases with no gene match: 10. The germline V gene has CDR1 KGHDR and CDR2 SFDVKD. The CDR3 is 17 residues long. The CDR3 loop reads CATSDSRQGLSTGELFF. The CDR3, as DNA: TGTGCCACCAGTGATTCCCGACAGGGTTTGTCTACCGGGGAGCTGTTTTTT.

This chain joins TRBV5-1 and TRBJ2-1; 10 bases line up with TRBD2. The germline V gene has CDR1 SGHRS and CDR2 YFSETQ. V dropped 5 bases and J dropped 0; count of bases not matched to a gene: 8. The CDR3 contains 17 residues. The CDR3 loop is CASSWLAGVNSYNEQFF. The CDR3 DNA is TGCGCCAGCAGTTGGCTAGCGGGAGTAAACTCCTACAATGAGCAGTTCTTC.

The chain carries TRBV30 and TRBJ1-1, with D possibly matching TRBD1 (5 bases). This CDR3 contains 15 residues. With 8 bases removed from V and 1 base from J, the gap between germline ends came to 20 bases. CDR1 is GTSNPN and CDR2 is SVGIG in the germline V gene (reference sequence). CDR3 region: CAGPPGGRTNTEAFF. CDR3 coding DNA: TGTGCCGGGCCGCCCGGGGGACGGACGAACACTGAAGCTTTCTTT.